The 22 T cell receptor beta chains below all came from one sample that was sequenced in a study of T cells after yellow fever vaccination. TCRdb reprocessed the 5' RACE reads via MiXCR and lists one record per CDR3 protein. This repertoire shows hundreds of thousands of distinct CDR3 sequences, around an eighth found once; its top ten account for just under 15%. The material was PBMCs, obtained on the day of the yellow fever booster vaccination. These receptors all stem from a man aged 25-45 years who received the YFV17D yellow fever vaccine.

This clonotype was observed a handful of times. J is TRBJ2-5 and V is TRBV12-3 or TRBV12-4; 9 nucleotides agree with TRBD2. The J segment lost 4 bases and the V segment lost 3 bases, leaving 3 bases of the junction unmatched. The CDR3 is 14 amino acids. The CDR3 protein is CASSFSGSRETQYF. The CDR3 coding sequence is TGTGCCAGCAGTTTTAGCGGGAGCAGAGAGACCCAGTACTTC.

Many counts were recorded for this clonotype. V and J are TRBV5-6 and TRBJ1-4, with a weak D call TRBD1 (5 bases). The germline CDR1 and CDR2 sequences are SGHDT and YYEEEE. V gave up 1 base and J gave up 7 bases, with 11 bases separating them. This CDR3 is 14 amino acids long. CDR3 sequence reads: CASSLPRDGEKLFF. In nucleotides, the CDR3 is TGTGCCAGCAGCTTGCCCCGGGACGGTGAAAAACTGTTTTTT.

This sequence joins TRBV12-3 or TRBV12-4 and TRBJ2-3; D ambiguous. V gave up 6 bases and J gave up 3 bases, with 10 bases separating them. The CDR3 sequence is 13 residues long. CDR3 DNA sequence: TGTGCCAGCAGGAATAAGTTAACAGATACGCAGTATTTT. It encodes CASRNKLTDTQYF.

V is TRBV28 and J is TRBJ2-3; D unresolved. The CDR3 has 15 residues. The germline V gene encodes CDR1 MDHEN and CDR2 SYDVKM. V was pared by 0 bases and J by 1 base, with 8 bases between. The CDR3 DNA is TGTGCCAGCAGTTTATGGGGCGCTGGCACAGATACGCAGTATTTT. Translation: CASSLWGAGTDTQYF.

This clonotype appeared a few times. This rearrangement joins TRBV12-3 or TRBV12-4 to TRBJ1-5; D may be TRBD1 (5 bases). This CDR3 spans 16 amino acids. Trimming stripped 4 bases from V and 3 bases from J, with 16 bases between. The CDR3: CASSSTGTAYNQPQHF. CDR3 DNA: TGTGCCAGCAGTTCCACCGGGACGGCTTACAATCAGCCCCAGCATTTT.

The rearrangement uses TRBV6-5 and TRBJ1-6, with D unresolved. The length of the CDR3 is 15 residues. V was shortened by 2 bases and J by 7 bases, with 12 bases between the two germline ends. The V gene's germline CDR1 is MNHEY and CDR2 SVGAGI. The CDR3 loop reads CASSYQWDTNSPLHF. For the CDR3, the DNA is TGTGCCAGCAGTTACCAGTGGGATACAAATTCACCCCTCCACTTT.

This clonotype was counted only a few times. The chain links TRBV7-9 to TRBJ2-5; perhaps TRBD2 as D (6 bases). Trimming cost V 5 bases and J 2 bases, with 18 bases left between them. Germline-derived CDR1 and CDR2 are SEHNR and FQNEAQ (reference sequence). The CDR3 loop spans 16 amino acids. Here the CDR3 reads CASSLNANSGQETQYF. The CDR3 bases are TGTGCCAGCAGCCTTAACGCGAATAGCGGACAAGAGACCCAGTACTTC.

Only one count was recorded for this clonotype. One end of the junction varies from germline; a read error may be responsible. V and J are TRBV7-2 and TRBJ2-2, with D unresolved. The CDR3 consists of 14 residues. Germline CDR1 is SGHTA and CDR2 is FQGNSA. DNA for the CDR3: TGTGCCAGCATCTTATCTGCGGACACCGGGGAGCTGTTTTTT. Its translation is CASILSADTGELFF.

This clonotype was observed a handful of times. The V and J genes are TRBV24-1 and TRBJ2-7; possibly TRBD2 for D (5 bases). V was clipped by 6 bases and J by 9 bases, with 14 bases between them. Germline V lookup: CDR1 KGHDR, CDR2 SFDVKD. There are 12 residues in the CDR3. CDR3 amino acids: CATSSDGIAQYF. DNA of the CDR3: TGTGCCACCAGTTCGGACGGGATAGCGCAGTACTTC.

This clonotype came up a few times. The chain combines TRBV5-5 with TRBJ2-5; 7 nucleotides match TRBD2. V shed 4 bases, J shed 4 bases, and the junction held 4 bases outside the gene matches. Germline loops: CDR1 SGHKS, CDR2 YYEKEE (reference sequence). The CDR3 is made up of 13 amino acids. The CDR3 coding sequence is TGTGCCAGCAGCATTGGGGGGGGAGAGACCCAGTACTTC. Its translation is CASSIGGGETQYF.

This clonotype was found a few times. The chain employs TRBV6-1 and TRBJ2-1; 10 nucleotides match TRBD1. Trimming took 6 bases from V and 7 from J; bases not matched to a gene: 6. The CDR3 has 14 residues. The V gene's germline CDR1 is MNHNS and CDR2 SASEGT. CDR3 amino acids: CASRRQGAGNEQFF. DNA of the CDR3: TGTGCCAGCAGAAGACAGGGGGCGGGTAATGAGCAGTTCTTC.

In its sample, this clonotype was seen a few times. This chain links TRBV27 with TRBJ1-1; D is unclear. The CDR3 runs to 14 residues. Germline V gives CDR1 MNHEY, CDR2 SMNVEV (reference sequence). Deletions cut 0 bases from V and 5 bases from J, with 10 bases between. CDR3: CASSLSYSGTEAFF. The CDR3 region has the DNA TGTGCCAGCAGTTTATCGTACAGCGGGACTGAAGCTTTCTTT.

This clonotype was recorded only once. The genes are TRBV6-1 and TRBJ2-5; maybe TRBD1 (6 bases). The CDR3 is made up of 13 amino acids. V lost 5 bases to trimming and J lost 10 bases, with 17 bases between them. CDR1 is MNHNS and CDR2 is SASEGT in the germline V gene. The CDR3 here is CASSLRQAGGQYF. CDR3 bases: TGTGCCAGCAGTCTCCGACAGGCAGGAGGCCAGTACTTC.

This clonotype was detected a few times. The rearrangement joins TRBV7-9 to TRBJ2-7, with 11 positions matching TRBD1. This CDR3 region has 15 residues. Per germline, CDR1 SEHNR and CDR2 FQNEAQ (reference sequence). The trim removed 5 bases at V and 2 bases at J, leaving 5 bases unmatched. The CDR3 coding sequence is TGTGCCAGCAGCCCCGGGACAGGGGGAACCTACGAGCAGTACTTC. Translation: CASSPGTGGTYEQYF. Supplemented by reference TRBV7-9 and TRBJ2-7, the full variable domain reads DTGVSQNPRHKITKRGQNVTFRCDPISEHNRLYWYRQTLGQGPEFLTYFQNEAQLEKSRLLSDRFSAERPKGSFSTLEIQRTEQGDSAMYLCASSPGTGGTYEQYFGPGTRLTVT.

The rearrangement uses TRBV4-1 and TRBJ2-1; either TRBD1 or TRBD2 may fit D (5 bases each). This CDR3 has 16 amino acids. CDR1 is MGHRA, CDR2 YSYEKL, per germline. Trimming cost V 0 bases and J 9 bases, with 18 bases left between them. CDR3 sequence reads: CASSQDGGSSSGEQFF. The CDR3 region has the DNA TGCGCCAGCAGCCAAGATGGGGGAAGTAGCTCCGGTGAGCAGTTCTTC.

The chain uses TRBV11-2 and TRBJ2-3; D perhaps matches TRBD1 (6 bases). The CDR3 contains 15 residues. Looked up from germline, CDR1 is SGHAT and CDR2 is FQNNGV. Trimming removed 5 bases at V and 4 bases at J, with 16 bases between. Here the CDR3 DNA reads TGTGCCAGCAGCCGCCAAACAGGGTCCGCAGATACGCAGTATTTT. It yields the protein CASSRQTGSADTQYF.

The V and J genes are TRBV19 and TRBJ2-1, with D hard to call. Trimming pared 2 bases from V and 5 bases from J, leaving 13 bases between. The CDR3 runs 15 residues. The germline gives CDR1 LNHDA, CDR2 SQIVND (reference sequence). CDR3 sequence (DNA): TGTGCCAGTAGTATACCTAGTCGTCCCCACAATGAGCAGTTCTTC. This encodes CASSIPSRPHNEQFF. Complete variable domain (other parts from reference TRBV19 and TRBJ2-1): DGGITQSPKYLFRKEGQNVTLSCEQNLNHDAMYWYRQDPGQGLRLIYYSQIVNDFQKGDIAEGYSVSREKKESFPLTVTSAQKNPTAFYLCASSIPSRPHNEQFFGPGTRLTVL.

This clonotype was seen repeatedly, ten times or more. V is TRBV29-1 and J is TRBJ2-5; D is possibly TRBD1 (6 bases). V was clipped by 7 bases and J by 3 bases, with 15 bases between them. CDR1 is SQVTM, CDR2 ANQGSEA, per germline. The length of the CDR3 is 13 residues. CDR3 sequence reads: CSAPDRNEETQYF. The CDR3 coding sequence is TGCAGCGCGCCCGACAGGAATGAAGAGACCCAGTACTTC.

This clonotype has just a few counts. V gene TRBV3-1 combines with J gene TRBJ2-1; 7 bases align to TRBD1. The junction had 0 bases not matched to a gene; V was cut back by 0 bases and J by 1 base. Germline assignment: CDR1 LGHDT and CDR2 YNNKEL (reference sequence). The CDR3 loop spans 15 amino acids. DNA of the CDR3: TGTGCCAGCAGCCAAGAGACAGGGTCCTACAATGAGCAGTTCTTC. Amino acids: CASSQETGSYNEQFF.

The gene calls are TRBV7-9 and TRBJ2-7, with TRBD1 matching 11 bases. Germline values: CDR1 SEHNR, CDR2 FQNEAQ (reference sequence). CDR3 length: 17 amino acids. V lost 8 bases to trimming and J lost 1 base; unmatched junction nucleotides: 13. The CDR3 DNA sequence: TGTGCCAGCTGCCAAACTTCGGGACAGGGGGGTTCCTACGAGCAGTACTTC. Protein: CASCQTSGQGGSYEQYF.

This clonotype was recorded a few times. V usage is TRBV6-1 and J usage is TRBJ2-7; 7 positions agree with TRBD1. CDR1 and CDR2 from the germline V gene are MNHNS and SASEGT. The CDR3 extends over 15 amino acids. V was clipped by 6 bases and J by 4 bases; unmatched bases: 12. The chain's CDR3 is CASSPPGGGSYEQYF. CDR3 DNA sequence: TGTGCCAGCAGCCCACCAGGGGGTGGAAGTTACGAGCAGTACTTC.

This clonotype has just a few counts. The V gene is TRBV6-4, the J gene TRBJ2-1; 9 nucleotides line up with TRBD2. This CDR3 spans 13 amino acids. The ends lost 6 bases at V and 10 bases at J; junction bases unmatched: 7. Germline assignment: CDR1 MRHNA and CDR2 SNTAGT. Written as DNA, the CDR3 is TGTGCCAGCAGCATGCGGGAGGGGGGGGAGCAGTTCTTC. Translation: CASSMREGGEQFF.